This is a list of T cell receptor beta chains from one sample in a study of T cells in Graves' hyperthyroidism and ophthalmopathy. TCRdb processed the multiplex PCR reads anew with MiXCR; each CDR3 protein has one entry. This table holds about 360,000 distinct CDR3 sequences, less than 15% found once. Specimen: blood. Receptor source: a woman aged 18 to 35 with Graves' hyperthyroidism. The CDR3 runs from the conserved cysteine through the conserved F or W. D genes are given only for firm matches. Clone size is given for some rows only: seen once, a few or many times, or a class if the clone is expanded.

v_gene	j_gene	d_gene	abundance	CDR3aa	CDR3nt
TRBV5-1	TRBJ1-4	TRBD1	many	CASRPLRGRGEKLFF	TGCGCCAGCAGACCACTCAGGGGGCGCGGTGAAAAACTGTTTTTT
TRBV7-2	TRBJ1-6	TRBD1	many	CASSRAGQGRNSPLHF	TGTGCCAGCAGCCGAGCGGGACAGGGTCGAAATTCACCCCTCCACTTT
TRBV6-5	TRBJ2-2	.	many	CASSYGRASSNTGELFF	TGTGCCAGCAGTTACGGCAGGGCGAGCTCGAACACCGGGGAGCTGTTTTTT
TRBV6-1	TRBJ2-3	TRBD1	many	CASSAGQGWTTDTQYF	TGTGCCAGCAGTGCGGGACAGGGGTGGACCACAGATACGCAGTATTTT
TRBV20-1	TRBJ1-1	.	.	CSARGGGFYSEAFF	TGCAGTGCTAGAGGGGGGGGTTTTTACTCTGAAGCTTTCTTT
TRBV6-1	TRBJ1-2	TRBD1	.	CASSSGTGGSYGYTF	TGTGCCAGCAGCAGTGGGACAGGGGGCAGCTATGGCTACACCTTC
TRBV5-6	TRBJ2-1	.	many	CASSLKRLSSYNEQFF	TGTGCCAGCAGCTTGAAGCGCCTTAGCTCCTACAATGAGCAGTTCTTC
TRBV5-8	TRBJ2-1	TRBD2	many	CASSLPTSGGNEQFF	TGTGCCAGCAGCCTCCCGACTAGCGGGGGTAATGAGCAGTTCTTC
TRBV20-1	TRBJ1-2	.	many	CSARPTGANYGYTF	TGCAGTGCTAGACCGACAGGAGCTAACTATGGCTACACCTTC
TRBV19	TRBJ1-5	.	few	CASSIEVWTSNQPQHF	TGTGCCAGTAGTATAGAAGTTTGGACAAGCAATCAGCCCCAGCATTTT
TRBV6-2/TRBV6-3	TRBJ2-5	.	many	CASIQQLWETQYF	TGTGCCAGCATCCAGCAGCTATGGGAAACCCAGTACTTC
TRBV7-3	TRBJ2-1	TRBD1	many	CASSQQGNEHNEQFF	TGTGCCAGCAGCCAACAGGGGAACGAGCACAATGAGCAGTTCTTC
TRBV28	TRBJ2-3	TRBD2	many	CASSLSLGGTDTQYF	TGTGCCAGCAGTTTGTCCCTCGGGGGGACAGATACGCAGTATTTT
TRBV5-6	TRBJ2-1	TRBD2	few	CASSLDLAGVNEQFF	TGTGCCAGCAGCTTGGACCTAGCGGGGGTCAATGAGCAGTTCTTC
TRBV12-3/TRBV12-4	TRBJ2-5	.	many	CASGQPFQETQYF	TGTGCCAGCGGACAGCCGTTCCAAGAGACCCAGTACTTC
TRBV7-8	TRBJ2-3	.	many	CASTGRTDTQYF	TGTGCCAGCACCGGGCGCACAGATACGCAGTATTTT
TRBV20-1	TRBJ1-6	.	.	CSARGGESPLHF	TGCAGTGCTAGAGGGGGGGAATCACCCCTCCACTTT
TRBV11-2	TRBJ2-3	.	many	CASSLDPWEDTQYF	TGTGCCAGCAGCTTAGATCCGTGGGAGGATACGCAGTATTTT
TRBV11-3	TRBJ2-1	TRBD2	.	CASRMRAGVMYEQFF	TGTGCGAGCAGAATGCGAGCGGGAGTTATGTATGAGCAGTTCTTC
TRBV7-2	TRBJ2-7	TRBD1	.	CASSAAGTGTYYEQYF	TGTGCCAGCAGCGCAGCCGGGACAGGGACCTACTACGAGCAGTACTTC
TRBV27	TRBJ2-1	TRBD2	.	CASSGGLAVYNEQLF	TGTGCCAGCAGTGGCGGTCTAGCGGTGTACAATGAGCAGCTCTTC
TRBV7-9	TRBJ2-3	.	.	CASSLQSIWGTPGTDTQYF	TGTGCCAGCAGCTTACAATCTATCTGGGGGACCCCCGGCACAGATACGCAGTATTTT
TRBV5-6	TRBJ2-4	.	few	CASSRLLGAKNIQYF	TGTGCCAGCAGTCGCCTGCTTGGCGCCAAAAACATTCAGTACTTC